This entry lists 20 T cell receptor beta chains sequenced from one sample in a study of blood T cell repertoires in COVID-19. Repertoires were generated with immunoSEQ multiplex PCR, while TCRdb's copy carries only in-frame clones and drops some. Of tens of thousands of clones listed, about 77% are singletons. Material: peripheral blood. The receptors originated from a human donor in a cohort sampled during active COVID-19.

This chain connects TRBV7-2 to TRBJ1-1; the match to TRBD1 covers 7 bases. Germline V gives CDR1 SGHTA, CDR2 FQGNSA. This CDR3 is 14 amino acids long. The V and J ends lost 5 bases and 1 base, in that order; junction bases with no gene match: 4. CDR3 DNA sequence: TGTGCCAGCAGCCAAAACAGGGGGAACACTGAAGCTTTCTTT. Translation gives CASSQNRGNTEAFF.

This clone has more than one count but fewer than ten. The V gene is TRBV11-3, the J gene TRBJ2-6; maybe TRBD1 (5 bases). CDR1 and CDR2 (germline): SGHNT, YENEEA. V was clipped by 3 bases and J by 2 bases, with 8 bases between them. CDR3 length: 15 amino acids. The CDR3 protein is CASSFQGAGANVLTF. In nucleotides, the CDR3 is TGTGCCAGCAGCTTTCAGGGTGCTGGGGCCAACGTCCTGACTTTC.

V gene TRBV15 combines with J gene TRBJ1-1; D unclear. Germline CDR1 LNHNV, CDR2 YYDKDF (reference sequence). The CDR3 loop spans 13 amino acids. The germline V and J ends were trimmed by 5 bases and 2 bases, with 9 bases remaining between them. The CDR3: CATSRGLNTEAFF. Here the CDR3 DNA reads TGTGCCACCAGCCGCGGGTTAAACACTGAAGCTTTCTTT.

The chain is built from TRBV28 and TRBJ2-1; tentative D call: TRBD1 (5 bases). CDR3 length: 15 residues. V was shortened by 5 bases and J by 12 bases, with 23 bases between the two germline ends. CDR1 MDHEN and CDR2 SYDVKM come from the germline V gene. The CDR3 reads CASSGADRIVAGQFF. In nucleotides, the CDR3 is TGTGCCAGCAGTGGGGCAGACAGAATCGTCGCAGGGCAGTTCTTC.

V gene TRBV21-1 combines with J gene TRBJ2-5; no DNA check was done on the table's D call, TRBD2. TRBV21-1 is noted as a pseudogene. This CDR3 contains 15 residues. CDR3 bases: TGTGCCAGCAGCAAAAGAGGCGGGGCTCAAGAGACCCAGTACTTC. This gives the protein CASSKRGGAQETQYF.

The chain couples TRBV28 to TRBJ2-1, with 8 bases lining up with TRBD1. Germline V CDR1 and CDR2: MDHEN, SYDVKM. J was trimmed by 9 bases and V by 7 bases; bases with no gene match: 11. The CDR3 runs to 14 residues. This CDR3 reads CASMTGATLGEQFF. The DNA for the CDR3 is TGTGCCAGCATGACAGGGGCGACTCTGGGTGAGCAGTTCTTC.

The rearrangement links TRBV4-1 to TRBJ1-1; D remains unclear. The V end lost 1 base, the J end lost 8 bases, and 11 bases lay between the germline ends. Germline V gene data show CDR1 as MGHRA and CDR2 as YSYEKL. The CDR3 is 13 residues long. Written as DNA, the CDR3 is TGCGCCAGCAGCCAAGGCCGGGGATTAGAAGCTTTCTTT. Translating gives CASSQGRGLEAFF.

This clone was seen just once. This chain connects TRBV2 to TRBJ2-3, with D perhaps TRBD2 (5 bases). CDR1 is SNHLY and CDR2 is FYNNEI in the germline V gene. This CDR3 spans 13 amino acids. V shed 2 bases and J shed 6 bases, with 9 bases lying between them. The CDR3, as DNA: TGTGCCAGCAGTGAATATTCGGGGGATACGCAGTATTTT. Its protein is CASSEYSGDTQYF.

The V gene is TRBV5-6, the J gene TRBJ1-2; D remains ambiguous. The germline V and J ends were trimmed by 6 bases and 9 bases, with 15 bases remaining between them. This CDR3 spans 12 amino acids. Germline V lookup: CDR1 SGHDT, CDR2 YYEEEE. In DNA, the CDR3 is TGTGCCAGCACCTTAAGCAGACTTCGCTACACCTTC. It is translated as CASTLSRLRYTF.

The CDR3: CASSLPRGALSFYTDTQYF. The CDR3 DNA reads TGTGCCAGCAGCTTACCCCGGGGGGCTCTTTCATTTTACACAGATACGCAGTATTTT. This chain joins TRBV7-9 and TRBJ2-3, with D perhaps matching TRBD2 (7 bases). Trimming removed 2 bases at V and 2 bases at J, with 23 bases between. The CDR3 contains 19 residues. Germline CDR1 reads SEHNR; CDR2 reads FQNEAQ (reference sequence).

In its sample, this clone was seen many times. The V call is TRBV15, the J call TRBJ2-6; 11 positions agree with TRBD1. CDR3 length equals 19 residues. Trimming at V came to 1 base and at J to 2 bases, leaving 7 bases not matched to a gene. The germline V gene has CDR1 LNHNV and CDR2 YYDKDF (reference sequence). CDR3 nucleotides: TGTGCCACCAGCAGAGCTCTAAGGACAGGGGGCGCTGGGGCCAACGTCCTGACTTTC. Its translation: CATSRALRTGGAGANVLTF.

The chain employs TRBV5-4 and TRBJ2-7, with TRBD1 identical over 8 bases. V lost 1 base and J lost 5; bases outside the gene matches: 5. Germline loops: CDR1 SGHNT, CDR2 YYREEE (reference sequence). This CDR3 has 14 amino acids. Here the CDR3 DNA reads TGTGCCAGCAGCTTGATCGGACAGGGCGACGAGCAGTACTTC. Translating gives CASSLIGQGDEQYF.

The rearrangement uses TRBV6-5 and TRBJ1-3; tentative D call: TRBD1 (5 bases). Looked up from germline, CDR1 is MNHEY and CDR2 is SVGAGI. This CDR3 region has 14 residues. Trimming took 8 bases from V and 0 from J, leaving 11 bases between them. The CDR3 DNA is TGTGCCAGCCAAAAAGGGGTCTCTGGAAACACCATATATTTT. Residues: CASQKGVSGNTIYF.

The rearrangement links TRBV6-5 to TRBJ1-3; unclear D gene. Trimming took off 6 bases at V and 2 bases at J, with 5 bases between the two ends. CDR1 and CDR2 from the germline V gene are MNHEY and SVGAGI. This CDR3 spans 12 amino acids. CDR3 in amino acids: CASRRTGNTIYF. The DNA for the CDR3 is TGTGCCAGCAGGCGTACTGGAAACACCATATATTTT.

The rearrangement links TRBV29-1 to TRBJ2-3, with TRBD1 as a possible D gene (6 bases). With 6 bases removed from V and 4 bases from J, the gap between germline ends came to 14 bases. This CDR3 is 13 amino acids long. Germline loops: CDR1 SQVTM, CDR2 ANQGSEA. CDR3 protein: CSVPAPGADTQYF. CDR3 nucleotides: TGCAGCGTCCCCGCCCCAGGGGCAGATACGCAGTATTTT.

This clone was detected once. This sequence joins TRBV6-5 and TRBJ2-7; a possible D gene is TRBD1 (6 bases). V dropped 4 bases and J dropped 0 bases, with 13 bases sitting between them. This CDR3 is 15 amino acids long. Germline lookup yields CDR1 MNHEY and CDR2 SVGAGI. The CDR3 DNA is TGTGCCAGCAGTTCGCCCAACAGGGTCTCCTACGAGCAGTACTTC. It encodes CASSSPNRVSYEQYF.

The V call is TRBV7-9, the J call TRBJ1-1; D is unclear. Germline CDR1 is SEHNR and CDR2 is FQNEAQ (reference sequence). The CDR3 loop spans 14 amino acids. V lost 2 bases and J lost 1, with 8 bases in between. CDR3 nucleotide sequence: TGTGCCAGCAGCTTATTGACACCGAACACTGAAGCTTTCTTT. Its translation: CASSLLTPNTEAFF.

The rearrangement joins TRBV18 to TRBJ1-2; 7 bases are shared with TRBD1. The CDR3 runs to 13 residues. With 4 bases clipped from V and 7 bases from J, the junction kept 6 bases outside the gene matches. Germline assignment: CDR1 KGHSH and CDR2 LQKENI. CDR3 nucleotides: TGTGCCAGCTCACAAGGACAGGTCGGTGGCTACACCTTC. Its protein is CASSQGQVGGYTF.

The chain has TRBV18 and TRBJ2-3; D remains ambiguous. Germline-derived CDR1 and CDR2 are KGHSH and LQKENI. V was trimmed by 0 bases and J by 1 base, leaving 8 bases between them. This CDR3 spans 15 amino acids. The CDR3 region has the DNA TGTGCCAGCTCACCACCGAACCGGGGCACAGATACGCAGTATTTT. This codes for CASSPPNRGTDTQYF.

This clone was detected a few times. This chain uses TRBV9 with TRBJ1-6; D call uncertain. Germline CDR1 reads SGDLS; CDR2 reads YYNGEE. V shed 3 bases and J shed 6 bases, with 7 bases lying between them. CDR3 length: 13 amino acids. The CDR3 region has the DNA TGTGCCAGCAGCGGCGGAGGTAATTCACCCCTCCACTTT. As protein: CASSGGGNSPLHF.